This TCR beta chain was recovered during a study of CD8 T cells in ankylosing spondylitis. CDR3 length: 17 residues. The V and J ends lost 0 bases and 1 base, in that order; junction bases with no gene match: 4. Germline V gene sequence: CDR1 SGHAT, CDR2 FQDESV (reference sequence). In making TCR beta libraries, quantitative 5'-RACE with molecular barcodes was used. TCRdb ran MiXCR on the 5' RACE reads and lists one entry per CDR3 protein. Seen here are roughly 150,000 distinct CDR3 sequences, about 32% observed once, and the top ten hold 4.5% to 6%. This receptor was obtained from a male donor with ankylosing spondylitis. J is TRBJ2-2 and V is TRBV11-1, with 8 bases identical to TRBD1. The sequenced sample was synovial fluid, either unsorted or a sorted T cell fraction (not recorded which). The CDR3, as DNA: TGTGCCAGCAGCTTAGCGTTCGGACAGGGGAACACCGGGGAGCTGTTTTTT. It yields the protein CASSLAFGQGNTGELFF.